The rows below give T cell receptor beta chains drawn from one sample of a study of control samples from healthy donors and cancer patients. Repertoires were generated with immunoSEQ multiplex PCR, while TCRdb's copy carries only in-frame clones and drops some. Seen here are some 200,000 clones, around 94% observed once, and the top ten hold approximately 1.5%. Sequenced input: blood. The receptors shown here come from a man between 50 and 59 years old in good health. Both conserved end residues are part of each CDR3. Fields, in order: CDR3 protein, CDR3 DNA, clone size, V gene, J gene, D gene. The D gene is left open where the match is weak. Part of the rows lack a size; the others show once, few, many or a class for expanded clones.

CDR3aa: CASSGGVDSGGYTF
CDR3nt: TGTGCCAGCAGCGGTGGGGTTGACAGCGGTGGCTACACCTTC
abundance: -
v_gene: TRBV2
j_gene: TRBJ1-2
d_gene: -

CDR3aa: CASRLTGGTGTDTQYF
CDR3nt: TGTGCCAGCAGGCTAACGGGGGGGACGGGCACAGATACGCAGTATTTT
abundance: -
v_gene: TRBV6-4
j_gene: TRBJ2-3
d_gene: TRBD2

CDR3aa: CASSLIGGQTYSGANVLTF
CDR3nt: TGTGCCAGCAGTTTGATAGGGGGACAGACCTACTCTGGGGCCAACGTCCTGACTTTC
abundance: -
v_gene: TRBV28
j_gene: TRBJ2-6
d_gene: TRBD1

CDR3aa: CASSIHGRRTEAFF
CDR3nt: TGCGCCAGCAGCATACATGGACGCCGGACTGAAGCTTTCTTT
abundance: -
v_gene: TRBV4-1
j_gene: TRBJ1-1
d_gene: -

CDR3aa: CASSATPGARQPQHF
CDR3nt: TGCGCCAGCAGCGCCACCCCGGGGGCCAGGCAGCCCCAGCATTTT
abundance: -
v_gene: TRBV5-1
j_gene: TRBJ1-5
d_gene: -

CDR3aa: CAWSSSDSRIYGYTF
CDR3nt: TGTGCCTGGAGTTCCTCGGACAGCCGAATCTATGGCTACACCTTC
abundance: -
v_gene: TRBV30
j_gene: TRBJ1-2
d_gene: -

CDR3aa: CASSHRFTEAFF
CDR3nt: TGTGCCAGCAGCCACAGATTCACTGAAGCTTTCTTT
abundance: -
v_gene: TRBV3-1/TRBV3-2
j_gene: TRBJ1-1
d_gene: -

CDR3aa: CASSPEAPVFNEAFF
CDR3nt: TGTGCCAGCTCACCGGAGGCCCCAGTTTTTAATGAAGCTTTCTTT
abundance: -
v_gene: TRBV18
j_gene: TRBJ1-1
d_gene: -

CDR3aa: CVSSFLGPNTGELFF
CDR3nt: TGTGTCAGCAGCTTTCTAGGACCAAACACCGGGGAGCTGTTTTTT
abundance: -
v_gene: TRBV5-6
j_gene: TRBJ2-2
d_gene: -

CDR3aa: CASSHPTGRSNQPQHF
CDR3nt: TGCGCCAGCAGTCACCCGACAGGGCGCAGCAATCAGCCCCAGCATTTT
abundance: once
v_gene: TRBV23-1
j_gene: TRBJ1-5
d_gene: TRBD1

CDR3aa: CASSQDKYQPQHF
CDR3nt: TGCGCCAGCAGCCAAGATAAATATCAGCCCCAGCATTTT
abundance: -
v_gene: TRBV4-3
j_gene: TRBJ1-5
d_gene: -

CDR3aa: CASSMPPGGGTEAFF
CDR3nt: TGTGCCAGCAGCATGCCCCCGGGAGGGGGCACTGAAGCTTTCTTT
abundance: once
v_gene: TRBV7-3
j_gene: TRBJ1-1
d_gene: -

CDR3aa: CASSQALSDTQYF
CDR3nt: TGTGCCAGCAGCCAAGCCCTATCGGATACGCAGTATTTT
abundance: -
v_gene: TRBV3-1/TRBV3-2
j_gene: TRBJ2-3
d_gene: -

CDR3aa: CASTPDYAGTGELFF
CDR3nt: TGTGCCAGCACTCCCGACTATGCGGGCACCGGGGAGCTGTTTTTT
abundance: -
v_gene: TRBV6-4
j_gene: TRBJ2-2
d_gene: -

CDR3aa: CASSIGGMADTQYF
CDR3nt: TGCGCCAGCAGTATCGGGGGAATGGCAGATACGCAGTATTTT
abundance: -
v_gene: TRBV5-1
j_gene: TRBJ2-3
d_gene: -

CDR3aa: CASSPNVNQETQYF
CDR3nt: TGTGCCAGCTCCCCCAACGTAAACCAAGAGACCCAGTACTTC
abundance: -
v_gene: TRBV18
j_gene: TRBJ2-5
d_gene: -

CDR3aa: CASSQGKSLEDEQYF
CDR3nt: TGCGCCAGCAGCCAAGGAAAATCTCTAGAGGACGAGCAGTACTTC
abundance: -
v_gene: TRBV4-3
j_gene: TRBJ2-7
d_gene: -

CDR3aa: CASSHPGTGPIPLHF
CDR3nt: TGTGCCAGCAGCCACCCAGGGACAGGGCCTATACCCCTCCACTTT
abundance: -
v_gene: TRBV4-2
j_gene: TRBJ1-6
d_gene: TRBD1

CDR3aa: CASKDRGYEQYF
CDR3nt: TGTGCCAGCAAGGACAGGGGCTACGAGCAGTACTTC
abundance: -
v_gene: TRBV27
j_gene: TRBJ2-7
d_gene: TRBD1

CDR3aa: CAWSVTDTGTEAFF
CDR3nt: TGTGCCTGGAGTGTAACGGATACCGGCACTGAAGCTTTCTTT
abundance: -
v_gene: TRBV30
j_gene: TRBJ1-1
d_gene: -

CDR3aa: CASSAGQPLNSPLHF
CDR3nt: TGTGCCAGCAGCGCAGGACAGCCCCTTAATTCACCCCTCCACTTT
abundance: -
v_gene: TRBV7-6
j_gene: TRBJ1-6
d_gene: -

CDR3aa: CASSQVGREETQYF
CDR3nt: TGCGCCAGCAGCCAAGTCGGCAGGGAAGAGACCCAGTACTTC
abundance: -
v_gene: TRBV4-1
j_gene: TRBJ2-5
d_gene: -

CDR3aa: CARRRAAGCRDYGYTF
CDR3nt: TGTGCCAGAAGAAGAGCGGCGGGATGTCGGGACTATGGCTACACCTTC
abundance: -
v_gene: TRBV5-3
j_gene: TRBJ1-2
d_gene: -

CDR3aa: CASSTVGNTGELFF
CDR3nt: TGTGCCAGCAGTACGGTGGGGAACACCGGGGAGCTGTTTTTT
abundance: -
v_gene: TRBV6-4
j_gene: TRBJ2-2
d_gene: -

CDR3aa: CASSLVGPKETQYF
CDR3nt: TGTGCCAGCAGCTTGGTAGGACCAAAAGAGACCCAGTACTTC
abundance: -
v_gene: TRBV5-8
j_gene: TRBJ2-5
d_gene: -

CDR3aa: CASSYSGTGEKAFF
CDR3nt: TGTGCCAGCAGTTACTCAGGGACAGGTGAAAAAGCTTTCTTT
abundance: -
v_gene: TRBV6-6
j_gene: TRBJ1-1
d_gene: TRBD1

CDR3aa: CATSSQAGGSHEQYF
CDR3nt: TGTGCCACCAGCAGTCAGGCGGGGGGCTCCCACGAGCAGTACTTC
abundance: -
v_gene: TRBV15
j_gene: TRBJ2-7
d_gene: TRBD2